These 13 T cell receptor beta chains originate from one sample sequenced in a study of blood T cell repertoires in COVID-19. Sequenced by immunoSEQ multiplex PCR; TCRdb stores in-frame clones only, minus some. This table holds some 210,000 clones, 81% found once. The sequencing input was PBMCs or T cells enriched from blood (not recorded which). The receptor source for this set is a man aged 40-50 years who had recovered from COVID-19.

The V gene is TRBV4-1, the J gene TRBJ1-3; D uncertain. V was pared by 2 bases and J by 1 base, with 6 bases between. The CDR3 consists of 14 residues. Germline lookup yields CDR1 MGHRA and CDR2 YSYEKL. CDR3 region: CASSQSGSGNTIYF. The DNA for the CDR3 is TGCGCCAGCAGCCAATCGGGGTCTGGAAACACCATATATTTT.

The chain has TRBV19 and TRBJ1-4, with TRBD1 identical over 8 bases. This CDR3 has 18 amino acids. Germline V lookup: CDR1 LNHDA, CDR2 SQIVND (reference sequence). After removal of 3 bases from V and 4 bases from J, the junction contained 13 bases not matched to a gene. The CDR3: CASSIRQAGGSVNEKLFF. Here the CDR3 DNA reads TGTGCCAGTAGTATCAGGCAAGCAGGGGGCTCCGTTAATGAAAAACTGTTTTTT.

The J gene is TRBJ1-1, the V gene TRBV4-1, with 11 bases that match TRBD1. CDR1 is MGHRA and CDR2 is YSYEKL in the germline V gene. This CDR3 is built from 15 residues. V lost 5 bases to trimming and J lost 10 bases; unmatched junction nucleotides: 12. The DNA of the CDR3 is TGCGCCAGCAGCAGTCCCGGACAGGGGGCAATTGGAGCTTTCTTT. Encoded protein: CASSSPGQGAIGAFF.

V is TRBV7-2 and J is TRBJ2-7; D unclear. V lost 5 bases to trimming and J lost 6 bases, with 14 bases between them. Germline assignment: CDR1 SGHTA and CDR2 FQGNSA. The CDR3 runs to 13 residues. In DNA form, the CDR3 reads TGTGCCAGCAGCCCGCGGCTAACCGCCGAGCAGTACTTC. Translation gives CASSPRLTAEQYF.

The chain couples TRBV28 to TRBJ1-1; TRBD1 aligns across 7 bases. The CDR3 is 12 amino acids. With V trimmed by 6 bases and J by 11 bases, 9 bases remained unmatched. CDR1 and CDR2 from the germline V gene are MDHEN and SYDVKM. The CDR3: CASSLATGKAFF. The DNA of the CDR3 is TGTGCCAGCAGCCTGGCGACAGGGAAGGCTTTCTTT.

J is TRBJ1-2 and V is TRBV30; no definite D call. The CDR3 sequence is 14 residues long. Trimming shortened V by 3 bases and J by 6 bases, and 17 bases separated the two germline ends. Germline V gene data show CDR1 as GTSNPN and CDR2 as SVGIG (reference sequence). CDR3 sequence: CAWRDPTAGNGYTF. CDR3 DNA: TGTGCCTGGAGAGACCCTACAGCCGGAAATGGCTACACCTTC.

In this sample, this clone turned up a few times. The gene calls are TRBV4-1 and TRBJ2-4; D remains ambiguous. The V end lost 4 bases, the J end lost 3 bases, and 16 bases lay between the germline ends. CDR3 length equals 16 residues. Germline loops: CDR1 MGHRA, CDR2 YSYEKL. The CDR3 DNA is TGCGCCAGCAGCCCTGTGGCGAAACAGATCAAAAACATTCAGTACTTC. Translated, it gives CASSPVAKQIKNIQYF.

The chain employs TRBV18 and TRBJ1-2, with D perhaps matching TRBD1 (5 bases). Germline V gene lookup returns CDR1 KGHSH and CDR2 LQKENI. The length of the CDR3 is 13 residues. V gave up 3 bases and J gave up 2 bases, with 7 bases separating them. CDR3 in amino acids: CASSPTVNYGYTF. CDR3 in DNA: TGTGCCAGCTCACCGACAGTCAACTATGGCTACACCTTC.

The rearrangement links TRBV18 to TRBJ2-1, with TRBD1 as a possible D gene (6 bases). CDR1 is KGHSH and CDR2 is LQKENI in the germline V gene. This CDR3 comprises 16 residues. V gave up 4 bases and J gave up 4 bases, with 17 bases separating them. In nucleotides, the CDR3 is TGTGCCAGCTCACTCCCCATAGGGACAAGGTACAATGAGCAGTTCTTC. This codes for CASSLPIGTRYNEQFF.

Worth noting for this clone: In the same sample, other DNA sequences code for this CDR3. V gene TRBV7-2 combines with J gene TRBJ2-1, with 11 bases fitting TRBD2. The V segment lost 4 bases and the J segment 4 bases; nucleotides outside the gene matches: 3. This CDR3 region has 15 residues. CDR1 is SGHTA and CDR2 is FQGNSA in the germline V gene. In DNA form, the CDR3 reads TGTGCCAGCAGCTCGACTAGCGGGGAATACAATGAGCAGTTCTTC. Translation: CASSSTSGEYNEQFF.

V is TRBV4-1 and J is TRBJ2-6; TRBD1 matches at 8 bases. V was clipped by 1 base and J by 2 bases; unmatched bases: 10. The germline CDR1 and CDR2 sequences are MGHRA and YSYEKL. The CDR3 has 19 amino acids. The CDR3 region is CASSQGGVRGRPGANVLTF. The CDR3 DNA sequence: TGCGCCAGCAGCCAAGGCGGAGTCAGGGGGCGCCCTGGGGCCAACGTCCTGACTTTC.

The rearrangement uses TRBV4-1 and TRBJ2-1; unclear D gene. With 0 bases removed from V and 2 bases from J, the gap between germline ends came to 11 bases. Germline V lookup: CDR1 MGHRA, CDR2 YSYEKL. The CDR3 totals 16 residues. The chain's CDR3 is CASSQDSPSAYNEQFF. CDR3 bases: TGCGCCAGCAGCCAAGATTCCCCTTCGGCCTACAATGAGCAGTTCTTC.

The chain uses TRBV2 and TRBJ1-1; D ambiguous. Germline CDR1 reads SNHLY; CDR2 reads FYNNEI. CDR3 length equals 15 residues. V was trimmed by 1 base and J by 1 base, leaving 10 bases between them. DNA for the CDR3: TGTGCCAGCAGTGAAGGACATGGAGGGAACACTGAAGCTTTCTTT. It translates to CASSEGHGGNTEAFF.